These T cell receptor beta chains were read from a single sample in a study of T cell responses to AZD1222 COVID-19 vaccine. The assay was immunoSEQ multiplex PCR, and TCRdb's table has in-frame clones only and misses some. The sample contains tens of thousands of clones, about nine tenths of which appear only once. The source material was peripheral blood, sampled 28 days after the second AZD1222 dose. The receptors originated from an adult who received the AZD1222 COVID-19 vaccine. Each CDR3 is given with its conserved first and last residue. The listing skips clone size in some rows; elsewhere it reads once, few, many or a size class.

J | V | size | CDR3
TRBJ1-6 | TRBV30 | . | CASGTGASPLHF
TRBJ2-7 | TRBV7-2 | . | CASSTWDSAAYEQYF
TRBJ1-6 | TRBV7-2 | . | CASSLVLAGRSPLHF
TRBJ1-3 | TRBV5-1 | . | CASSLAGTGYGNTIYF
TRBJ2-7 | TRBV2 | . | CASSRDRGTGYEQYF
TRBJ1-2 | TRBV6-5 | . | CASPRDGFYGYTF
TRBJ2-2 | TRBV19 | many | CASSGRGWTGELFF
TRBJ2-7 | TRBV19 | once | CASSMSSRATPYEQYF
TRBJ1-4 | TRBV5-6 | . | CASSLIATGGSEKLFF
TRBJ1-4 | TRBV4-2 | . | CASSPVSRGNEKLFF
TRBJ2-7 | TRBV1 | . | CTSSFTQGISYEQYF
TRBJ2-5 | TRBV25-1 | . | CASSEYYRGGTQYF
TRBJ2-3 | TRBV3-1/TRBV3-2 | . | CASSPTGTSGGPLHF
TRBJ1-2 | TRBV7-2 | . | CASSLDGQGVRGYTF
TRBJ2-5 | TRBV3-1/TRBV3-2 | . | CASTGTLAVRETQYF
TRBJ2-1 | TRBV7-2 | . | CASSLLGPTSSYNEQFF
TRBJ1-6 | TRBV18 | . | CASSRGTEDSPLHF
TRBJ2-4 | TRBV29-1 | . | CSVLEAVGIQYF